Sequencing of this T cell receptor beta chain was carried out in a study of cytomegalovirus exposure and HLA in healthy donors. Whole-study results and caveats: Some highly shared sequence variants likely arose as a pipeline artifact. There were reportedly fewer N-insertions in an Asian-associated ancestry cluster than the approximately 640-donor mean, in a later analysis. Segments of the TCR beta V type were, in most cases, productive about 87% or about 30% of the time in an earlier analysis.

Germline trimming cut 1 base from V and 5 bases from J; bases unmatched to any gene: 8. This CDR3 is built from 16 residues. Germline CDR1 and CDR2: SGHRS and YFSETQ. Concerning this clone: The antigen is undetermined.

13 Jbeta primers and 60 Vbeta primers were used for the PCR. The data were produced by immunoSEQ multiplex PCR, yet TCRdb's version contains in-frame clones alone and is incomplete. The sample holds around 100,000 clones, roughly 71% seen once. The origin of this receptor is a man aged 50-60 years in good health and CMV-seronegative. This rearrangement joins TRBV5-1 to TRBJ2-2; 7 positions match TRBD1. Sample: PBMCs. In DNA, the CDR3 is TGCGCCAGCAGCTTGTTTGGGACAGAACAAACCGGGGAGCTGTTTTTT. Its protein product is CASSLFGTEQTGELFF.